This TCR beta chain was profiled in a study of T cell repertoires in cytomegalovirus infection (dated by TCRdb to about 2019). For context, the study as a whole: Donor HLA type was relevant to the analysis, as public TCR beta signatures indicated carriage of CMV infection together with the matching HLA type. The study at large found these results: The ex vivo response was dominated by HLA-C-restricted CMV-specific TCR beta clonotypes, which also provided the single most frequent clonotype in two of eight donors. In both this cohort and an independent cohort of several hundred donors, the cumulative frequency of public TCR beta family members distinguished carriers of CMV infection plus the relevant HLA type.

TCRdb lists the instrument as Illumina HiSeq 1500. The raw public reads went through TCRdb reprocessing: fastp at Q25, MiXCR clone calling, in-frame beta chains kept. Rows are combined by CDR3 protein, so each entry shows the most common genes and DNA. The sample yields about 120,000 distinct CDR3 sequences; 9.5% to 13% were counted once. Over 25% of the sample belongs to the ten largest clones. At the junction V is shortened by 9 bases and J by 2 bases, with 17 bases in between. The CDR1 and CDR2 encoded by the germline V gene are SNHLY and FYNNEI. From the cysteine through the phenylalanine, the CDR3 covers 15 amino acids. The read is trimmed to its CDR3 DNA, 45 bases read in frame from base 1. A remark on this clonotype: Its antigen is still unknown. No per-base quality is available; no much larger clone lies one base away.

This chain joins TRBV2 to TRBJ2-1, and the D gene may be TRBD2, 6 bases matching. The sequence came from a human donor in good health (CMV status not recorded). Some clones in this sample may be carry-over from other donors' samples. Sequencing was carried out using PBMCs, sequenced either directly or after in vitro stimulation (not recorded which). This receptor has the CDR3 CASRSTSGPYNEQFF. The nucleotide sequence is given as TGTGCCAGTCGGTCGACCAGCGGGCCCTACAATGAGCAGTTCTTC.